This T cell receptor (beta chain) was sequenced in a study of identical twins. This CDR3 region has 14 residues. Trimming stripped 8 bases from V and 1 base from J, with 11 bases between. Looked up from germline, CDR1 is MNHEY and CDR2 is SMNVEV (reference sequence). A universal primer binding site was introduced by template switching. The final cDNA contained unique molecular identifiers. Each CDR3 protein is one row after TCRdb ran MiXCR on the 5' RACE reads. Here the sample spans 250,000 to 350,000 distinct CDR3 sequences, nearly 9.5% being singletons. This clonotype showed up just a few times. This sample also belongs to another study, concerning yellow fever vaccine responses in identical twins.

The receptor was isolated from a woman aged 18-30 years in good health. The sample was CD8+ T cells sorted from blood. V usage is TRBV27 and J usage is TRBJ1-4; D gene unclear. CDR3 nucleotide sequence: TGTGCCAGCGGGCCATTTGGAACTAATGAAAAACTGTTTTTT. Protein: CASGPFGTNEKLFF. Full variable domain (missing parts from reference TRBV27 and TRBJ1-4): EAQVTQNPRYLITVTGKKLTVTCSQNMNHEYMSWYRQDPGLGLRQIYYSMNVEVTDKGDVPEGYKVSRKEKRNFPLILESPSPNQTSLYFCASGPFGTNEKLFFGSGTQLSVL.